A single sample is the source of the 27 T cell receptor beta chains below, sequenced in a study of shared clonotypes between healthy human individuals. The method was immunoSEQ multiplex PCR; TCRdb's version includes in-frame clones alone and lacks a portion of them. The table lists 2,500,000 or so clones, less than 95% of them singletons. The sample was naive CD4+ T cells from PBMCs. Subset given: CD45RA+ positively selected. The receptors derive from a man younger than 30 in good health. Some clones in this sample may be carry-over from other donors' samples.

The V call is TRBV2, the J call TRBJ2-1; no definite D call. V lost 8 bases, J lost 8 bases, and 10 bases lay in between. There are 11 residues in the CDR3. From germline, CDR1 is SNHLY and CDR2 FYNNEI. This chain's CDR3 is CASLLIDEQFF. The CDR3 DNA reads TGTGCCAGCTTGTTAATCGATGAGCAGTTCTTC.

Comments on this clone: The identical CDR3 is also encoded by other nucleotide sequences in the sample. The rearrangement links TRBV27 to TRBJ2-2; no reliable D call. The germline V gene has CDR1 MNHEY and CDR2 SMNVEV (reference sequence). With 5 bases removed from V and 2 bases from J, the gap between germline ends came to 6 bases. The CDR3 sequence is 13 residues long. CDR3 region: CASSPRNTGELFF. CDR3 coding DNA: TGTGCCAGCAGTCCAAGAAACACCGGGGAGCTGTTTTTT.

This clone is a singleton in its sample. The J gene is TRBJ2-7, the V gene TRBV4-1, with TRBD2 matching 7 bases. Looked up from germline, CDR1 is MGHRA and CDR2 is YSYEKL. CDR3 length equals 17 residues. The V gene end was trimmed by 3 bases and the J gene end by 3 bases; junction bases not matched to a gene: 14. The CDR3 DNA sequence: TGCGCCAGCAGCCAGGCTTTGACTAGCAGCTACCTCTACGAGCAGTACTTC. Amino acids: CASSQALTSSYLYEQYF.

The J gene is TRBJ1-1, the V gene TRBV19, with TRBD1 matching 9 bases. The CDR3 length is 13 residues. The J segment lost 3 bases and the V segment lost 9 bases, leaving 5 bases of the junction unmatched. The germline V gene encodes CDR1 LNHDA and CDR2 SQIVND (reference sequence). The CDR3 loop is CASTGQGYTEAFF. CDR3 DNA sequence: TGTGCCAGCACAGGACAGGGGTACACTGAAGCTTTCTTT.

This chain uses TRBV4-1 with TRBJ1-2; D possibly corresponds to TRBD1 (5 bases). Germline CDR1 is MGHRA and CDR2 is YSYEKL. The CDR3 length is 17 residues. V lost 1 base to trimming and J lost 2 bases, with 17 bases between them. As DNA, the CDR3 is TGCGCCAGCAGCCAAGTGGGGACCGCCCCCGGCAACTATGGCTACACCTTC. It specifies CASSQVGTAPGNYGYTF.

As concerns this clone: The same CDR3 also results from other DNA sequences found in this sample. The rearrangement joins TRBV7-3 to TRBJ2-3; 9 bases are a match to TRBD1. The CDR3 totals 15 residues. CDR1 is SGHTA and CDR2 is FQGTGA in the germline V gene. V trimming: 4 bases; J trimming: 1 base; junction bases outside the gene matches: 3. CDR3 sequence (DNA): TGTGCCAGCAGCTCACAGGGGGCGGGCACAGATACGCAGTATTTT. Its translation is CASSSQGAGTDTQYF. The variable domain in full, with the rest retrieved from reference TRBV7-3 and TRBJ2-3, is GAGVSQTPSNKVTEKGKYVELRCDPISGHTALYWYRQSLGQGPEFLIYFQGTGAADDSGLPNDRFFAVRPEGSVSTLKIQRTERGDSAVYLCASSSQGAGTDTQYFGPGTRLTVL.

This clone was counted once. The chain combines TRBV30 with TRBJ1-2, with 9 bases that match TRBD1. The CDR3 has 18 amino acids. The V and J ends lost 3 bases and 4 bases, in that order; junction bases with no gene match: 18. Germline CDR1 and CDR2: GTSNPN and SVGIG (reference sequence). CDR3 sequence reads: CAWRGPLGQGLLLYGYTF. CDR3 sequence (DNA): TGTGCCTGGAGGGGGCCGTTAGGACAGGGGCTCCTCCTCTATGGCTACACCTTC.

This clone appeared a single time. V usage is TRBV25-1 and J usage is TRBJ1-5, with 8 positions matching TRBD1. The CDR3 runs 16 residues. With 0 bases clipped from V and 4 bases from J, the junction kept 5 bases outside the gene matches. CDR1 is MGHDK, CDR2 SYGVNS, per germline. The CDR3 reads CASSEYGTGGNQPQHF. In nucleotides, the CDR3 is TGTGCCAGCAGTGAATATGGTACAGGGGGGAATCAGCCCCAGCATTTT.

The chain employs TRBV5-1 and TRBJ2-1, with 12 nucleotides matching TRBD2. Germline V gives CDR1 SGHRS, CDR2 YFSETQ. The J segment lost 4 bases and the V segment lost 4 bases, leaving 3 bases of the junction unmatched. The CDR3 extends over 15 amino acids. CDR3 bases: TGCGCCAGCAGCAAGACTAGCGGGAGATACAATGAGCAGTTCTTC. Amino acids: CASSKTSGRYNEQFF.

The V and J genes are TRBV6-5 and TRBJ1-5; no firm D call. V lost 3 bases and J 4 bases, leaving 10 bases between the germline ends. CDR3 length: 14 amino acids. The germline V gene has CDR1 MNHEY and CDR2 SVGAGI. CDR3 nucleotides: TGTGCCAGCAGTTATCGGGCTGGGAATCAGCCCCAGCATTTT. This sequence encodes CASSYRAGNQPQHF.

CDR3: CASSEGTGGGGYTF. The CDR3 DNA sequence: TGTGCCAGCAGTGAAGGGACAGGGGGCGGGGGCTACACCTTC. The J gene is TRBJ1-2, the V gene TRBV6-1, with TRBD1 matching over 11 bases. Trimming took 1 base from V and 8 from J; bases not matched to a gene: 3. The CDR3 consists of 14 residues. Germline values: CDR1 MNHNS, CDR2 SASEGT.

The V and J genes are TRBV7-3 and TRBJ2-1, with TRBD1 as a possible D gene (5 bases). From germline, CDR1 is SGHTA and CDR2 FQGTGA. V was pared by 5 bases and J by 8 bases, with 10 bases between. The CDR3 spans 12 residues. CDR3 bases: TGTGCCAGCAGCATACTACAGGATGAGCAGTTCTTC. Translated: CASSILQDEQFF.

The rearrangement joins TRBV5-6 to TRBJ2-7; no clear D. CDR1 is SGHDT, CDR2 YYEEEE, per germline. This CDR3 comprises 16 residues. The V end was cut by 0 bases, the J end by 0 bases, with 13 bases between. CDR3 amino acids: CASSLGSSYLSYEQYF. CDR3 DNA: TGTGCCAGCAGCTTGGGAAGTAGCTACCTCTCCTACGAGCAGTACTTC.

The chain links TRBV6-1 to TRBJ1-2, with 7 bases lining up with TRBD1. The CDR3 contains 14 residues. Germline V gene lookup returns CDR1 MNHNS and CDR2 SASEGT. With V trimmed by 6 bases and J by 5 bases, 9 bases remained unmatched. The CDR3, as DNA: TGTGCCAGCAGCCCCTCCCCAGGGGGGTATGGCTACACCTTC. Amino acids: CASSPSPGGYGYTF.

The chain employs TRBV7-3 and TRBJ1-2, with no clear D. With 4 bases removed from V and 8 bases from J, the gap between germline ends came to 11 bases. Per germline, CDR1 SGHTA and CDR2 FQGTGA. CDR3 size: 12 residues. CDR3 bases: TGTGCCAGCAGCTCTTTCCTGGGGGGCTACACCTTC. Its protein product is CASSSFLGGYTF. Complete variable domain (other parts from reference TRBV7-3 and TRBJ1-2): GAGVSQTPSNKVTEKGKYVELRCDPISGHTALYWYRQSLGQGPEFLIYFQGTGAADDSGLPNDRFFAVRPEGSVSTLKIQRTERGDSAVYLCASSSFLGGYTFGSGTRLTVV.

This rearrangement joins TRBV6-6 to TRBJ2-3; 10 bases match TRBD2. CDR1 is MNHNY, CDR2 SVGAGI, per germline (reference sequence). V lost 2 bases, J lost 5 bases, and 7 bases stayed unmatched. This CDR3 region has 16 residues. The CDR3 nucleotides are TGTGCCAGCAGTTACCCCTCTAGCGGGAGAGGAGATACGCAGTATTTT. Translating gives CASSYPSSGRGDTQYF.

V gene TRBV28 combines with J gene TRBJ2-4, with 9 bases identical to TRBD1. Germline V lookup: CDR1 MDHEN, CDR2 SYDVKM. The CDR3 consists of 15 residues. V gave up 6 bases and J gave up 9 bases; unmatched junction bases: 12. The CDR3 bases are TGTGCCAGCAGAAATAGTGGGACAGGGAGATTCATTCAGTACTTC. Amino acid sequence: CASRNSGTGRFIQYF.

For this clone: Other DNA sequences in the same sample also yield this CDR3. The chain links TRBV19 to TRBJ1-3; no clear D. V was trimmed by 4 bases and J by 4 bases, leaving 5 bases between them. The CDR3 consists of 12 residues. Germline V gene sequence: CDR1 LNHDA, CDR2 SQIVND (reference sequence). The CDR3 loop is CASSNSGNTIYF. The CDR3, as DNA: TGTGCCAGTAGTAACAGCGGAAACACCATATATTTT.

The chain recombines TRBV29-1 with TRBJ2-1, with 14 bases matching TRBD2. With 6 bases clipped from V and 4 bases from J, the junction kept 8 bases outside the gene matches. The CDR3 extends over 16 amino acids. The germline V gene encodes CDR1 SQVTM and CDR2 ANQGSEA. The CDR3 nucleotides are TGCAGCGTGGCCGGGACTAGCGGGAGCCCTTACAATGAGCAGTTCTTC. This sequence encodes CSVAGTSGSPYNEQFF.

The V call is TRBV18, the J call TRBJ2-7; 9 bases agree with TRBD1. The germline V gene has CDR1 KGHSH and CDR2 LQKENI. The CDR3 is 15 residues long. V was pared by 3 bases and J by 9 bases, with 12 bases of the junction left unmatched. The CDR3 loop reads CASSPGTGSLSVQYF. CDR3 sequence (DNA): TGTGCCAGCTCACCCGGGACAGGGAGTCTTTCGGTGCAGTACTTC.

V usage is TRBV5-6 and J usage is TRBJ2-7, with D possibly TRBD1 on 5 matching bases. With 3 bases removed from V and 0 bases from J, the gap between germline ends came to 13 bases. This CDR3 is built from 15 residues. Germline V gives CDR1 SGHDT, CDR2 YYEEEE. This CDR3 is CASSYTHRSSYEQYF. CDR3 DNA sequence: TGTGCCAGCAGCTACACACACAGGAGCTCCTACGAGCAGTACTTC.

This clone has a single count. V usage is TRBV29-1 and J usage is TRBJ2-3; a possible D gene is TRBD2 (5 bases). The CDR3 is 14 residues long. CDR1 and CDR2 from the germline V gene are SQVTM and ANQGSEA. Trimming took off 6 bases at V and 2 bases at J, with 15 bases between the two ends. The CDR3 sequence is CSVQRSGSTDTQYF. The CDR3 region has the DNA TGCAGCGTACAGCGGAGCGGATCCACAGATACGCAGTATTTT.

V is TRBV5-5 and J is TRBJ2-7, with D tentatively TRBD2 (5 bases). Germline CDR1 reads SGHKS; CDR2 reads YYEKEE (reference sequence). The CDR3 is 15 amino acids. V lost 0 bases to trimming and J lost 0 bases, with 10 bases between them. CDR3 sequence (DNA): TGTGCCAGCAGCTTGGGGGTAGCGTACTCCTACGAGCAGTACTTC. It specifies CASSLGVAYSYEQYF.

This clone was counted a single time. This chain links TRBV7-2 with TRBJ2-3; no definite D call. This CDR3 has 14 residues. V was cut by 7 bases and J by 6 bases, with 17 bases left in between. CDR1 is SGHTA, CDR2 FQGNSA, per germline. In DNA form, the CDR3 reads TGTGCCAGCAAGAAGACTCCTCCGGCGGATACGCAGTATTTT. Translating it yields CASKKTPPADTQYF.

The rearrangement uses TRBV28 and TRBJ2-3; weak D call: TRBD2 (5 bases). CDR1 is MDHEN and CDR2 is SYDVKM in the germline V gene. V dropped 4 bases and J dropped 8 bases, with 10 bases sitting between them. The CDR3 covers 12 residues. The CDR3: CASSYTGFTQYF. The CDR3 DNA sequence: TGTGCCAGCAGTTACACGGGATTTACGCAGTATTTT.

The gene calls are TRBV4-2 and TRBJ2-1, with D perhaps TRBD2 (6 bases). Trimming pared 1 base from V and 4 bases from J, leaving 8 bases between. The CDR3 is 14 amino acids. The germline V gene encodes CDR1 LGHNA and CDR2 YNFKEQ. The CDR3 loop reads CASSQAAGYNEQFF. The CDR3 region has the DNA TGTGCCAGCAGCCAAGCGGCGGGGTACAATGAGCAGTTCTTC.

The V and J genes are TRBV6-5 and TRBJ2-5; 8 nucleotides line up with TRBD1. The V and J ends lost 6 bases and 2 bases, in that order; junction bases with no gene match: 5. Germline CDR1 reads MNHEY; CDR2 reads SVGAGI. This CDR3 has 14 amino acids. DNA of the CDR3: TGTGCCAGCAGGGCCTGGGACAGGCAAGAGACCCAGTACTTC. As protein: CASRAWDRQETQYF.